Listed here are 9 T cell receptor beta chains from one sample, sequenced in a study of T cell repertoires in ileal Crohn's disease. TCRdb's table, derived via immunoSEQ multiplex PCR, lists solely in-frame clones and lacks some. The profile shows over 14,000 clones, 80% of them singletons. The sequencing input was ileal tissue. The receptors originated from an adult with Crohn's disease.

The chain has TRBV11-2 and TRBJ2-1, with 10 bases fitting TRBD2. The CDR3 has 17 residues. Germline trimming cut 2 bases from V and 3 bases from J; bases unmatched to any gene: 7. CDR1 is SGHAT, CDR2 FQNNGV, per germline. The CDR3 protein is CASSLWLAGAYYNEQFF. The CDR3 nucleotides are TGTGCCAGCAGCTTATGGCTAGCGGGAGCCTACTACAATGAGCAGTTCTTC. Supplemented by reference TRBV11-2 and TRBJ2-1, the full variable domain reads EAGVAQSPRYKIIEKRQSVAFWCNPISGHATLYWYQQILGQGPKLLIQFQNNGVVDDSQLPKDRFSAERLKGVDSTLKIQPAKLEDSAVYLCASSLWLAGAYYNEQFFGPGTRLTVL.

This rearrangement joins TRBV4-2 to TRBJ2-1; TRBD1 matches at 11 bases. CDR1 is LGHNA, CDR2 YNFKEQ, per germline. The CDR3 is 17 residues long. After removal of 1 base from V and 3 bases from J, the junction contained 5 bases not matched to a gene. CDR3 bases: TGTGCCAGCAGCCAAGCGGTCGGGACAGGGGGCTACAATGAGCAGTTCTTC. This encodes CASSQAVGTGGYNEQFF.

The rearrangement links TRBV5-5 to TRBJ1-2; tentatively, D is TRBD1 (6 bases). V was shortened by 4 bases and J by 4 bases, with 14 bases between the two germline ends. Germline V gives CDR1 SGHKS, CDR2 YYEKEE (reference sequence). This CDR3 comprises 14 residues. The CDR3 DNA reads TGTGCCAGCAGCCCAGGGGCGACCTCCTATGGCTACACCTTC. Amino acid sequence: CASSPGATSYGYTF.

This clone was detected only once. At the DNA level, this CDR3 is encoded by other sequences in the same sample as well. V usage is TRBV6-6 and J usage is TRBJ1-6; D is ambiguous. The germline V and J ends were trimmed by 0 bases and 4 bases, with 4 bases remaining between them. The CDR3 consists of 14 residues. The germline V gene has CDR1 MNHNY and CDR2 SVGAGI (reference sequence). CDR3 residues: CASSYSAYNSPLHF. The CDR3 coding sequence is TGTGCCAGCAGTTACTCAGCATATAATTCACCCCTCCACTTT.

The chain uses TRBV7-2 and TRBJ1-2; 9 bases agree with TRBD1. Germline V CDR1 and CDR2: SGHTA, FQGNSA. CDR3 length: 15 residues. V lost 5 bases and J lost 6; bases outside the gene matches: 10. CDR3 residues: CASSTYKQGANGYTF. CDR3 nucleotides: TGTGCCAGCAGCACTTATAAACAGGGGGCTAATGGCTACACCTTC. The full variable domain, with the rest looked up from reference TRBV7-2 and TRBJ1-2, is GAGVSQSPSNKVTEKGKDVELRCDPISGHTALYWYRQSLGQGLEFLIYFQGNSAPDKSGLPSDRFSAERTGGSVSTLTIQRTQQEDSAVYLCASSTYKQGANGYTFGSGTRLTVV.

The rearrangement links TRBV6-1 to TRBJ2-3, with D perhaps TRBD1 (5 bases). From germline, CDR1 is MNHNS and CDR2 SASEGT. The CDR3 consists of 12 residues. Deletions cut 3 bases from V and 8 bases from J, with 9 bases between. This CDR3 is CASSELGATQYF. As DNA, the CDR3 is TGTGCCAGCAGTGAGCTAGGGGCTACGCAGTATTTT.

The J gene is TRBJ2-3, the V gene TRBV4-1; maybe TRBD2 (7 bases). The CDR3 spans 13 residues. CDR1 and CDR2 from the germline V gene are MGHRA and YSYEKL. V lost 3 bases and J lost 5, with 9 bases in between. The CDR3 DNA reads TGCGCCAGCAGCCAGAGGGGGGGAGATACGCAGTATTTT. It specifies CASSQRGGDTQYF.

The rearrangement uses TRBV5-1 and TRBJ2-1; 13 nucleotides match TRBD2. This CDR3 contains 17 residues. Germline CDR1 reads SGHRS; CDR2 reads YFSETQ. V trimming: 1 base; J trimming: 2 bases; junction bases outside the gene matches: 3. For the CDR3, the DNA is TGCGCCAGCAGCTTGCGACTAGCGGGAGGTGCCTACAATGAGCAGTTCTTC. As protein: CASSLRLAGGAYNEQFF.

The chain links TRBV11-2 to TRBJ2-2; tentative D call: TRBD2 (5 bases). V dropped 1 base and J dropped 6 bases, with 15 bases sitting between them. The germline V gene has CDR1 SGHAT and CDR2 FQNNGV. This CDR3 contains 16 residues. The CDR3 DNA reads as TGTGCCAGCAGCTTAGTGGCTAGAGGGCTCCCCGGGGAGCTGTTTTTT. This sequence encodes CASSLVARGLPGELFF.